Given below is one TCR beta chain in context. Its antigen is undetermined. The sample comes from a study of T-cell memory formation after mild COVID-19. Germline V gene data show CDR1 as SEHNR and CDR2 as FQNEAQ (reference sequence). The CDR3 extends over 14 amino acids. The junction had 8 bases not matched to a gene; V was cut back by 6 bases and J by 3 bases. Using constant-segment primers, 5'RACE produced TCR alpha and TCR beta cDNA libraries carrying sample barcodes and UMIs. TCRdb used MiXCR to reprocess the 5' RACE reads, holding one entry per CDR3 protein. The sample holds around 470,000 distinct CDR3 sequences, 20% seen once. Overall study results and limits: Some SARS-CoV-2-responding clones were already detected in memory before infection. CD4/CD8 balance held among clones contracting day 15 to 85, and later expanders leaned CD4+. Of the contracting clones, CD4+ ones lay mainly in CM and EM, and CD8+ ones in EMRA.

The sequencing sample was made of PBMCs or a T cell subset sorted from them (not recorded which). The chain employs TRBV7-9 and TRBJ2-7; 7 nucleotides line up with TRBD1. This receptor was taken from an adult woman who had mild COVID-19 (a few samples of this study predate the infection). Cell type and time point are not known. As DNA, the CDR3 is TGTGCCAGCAGGGAGACAGGGAAAGACTACGAGCAGTACTTC. It codes for CASRETGKDYEQYF.